This passage covers 4 T cell receptor beta chains from one sample sequenced in a study of identical twins. TCRdb fed the 5' RACE reads into MiXCR, producing one record per CDR3 protein. In the table there are about 570,000 distinct CDR3 sequences, approximately 9.6% of which are singletons. The sample also formed part of further work on yellow fever vaccine responses in identical twins.

Input material: PBMCs. The receptors shown here come from a woman between 18 and 29 years old in good health.

This clonotype was counted ten times or more. An end of the junction does not agree with germline; a read error may underlie this. The chain employs TRBV5-1 and TRBJ2-1, with TRBD2 matching 7 bases. Per the germline V gene, CDR1 is SGHRS and CDR2 is YFSETQ. This CDR3 contains 11 residues. The CDR3 region is CASSLAGEQFF. The DNA of the CDR3 is TGTGCCAGCAGCTTAGCGGGTGAGCAGTTCTTC. Variable domain in full (rest from reference TRBV5-1 and TRBJ2-1): KAGVTQTPRYLIKTRGQQVTLSCSPISGHRSVSWYQQTPGQGLQFLFEYFSETQRNKGNFPGRFSGRQFSNSRSEMNVSTLELGDSALYLCASSLAGEQFFGPGTRLTVL.

A few counts support this clonotype. The chain is built from TRBV10-3 and TRBJ2-2; 7 bases fit TRBD1. The germline gives CDR1 ENHRY, CDR2 SYGVKD. The CDR3 spans 16 residues. The V segment lost 6 bases and the J segment 2 bases; nucleotides outside the gene matches: 9. For the CDR3, the DNA is TGTGCCATCAGCGCAGACAGGGCAGCAAACACCGGGGAGCTGTTTTTT. Its protein is CAISADRAANTGELFF.

This clonotype has only a few counts. A junction end diverges from the germline sequence, so it may reflect a read error. The chain has TRBV12-3 or TRBV12-4 and TRBJ2-7, with 9 bases fitting TRBD2. CDR3 size: 14 residues. The CDR3: CASSIAGAGYEQYF. The CDR3 DNA is TGTGCCAGCAGTATAGCGGGGGCGGGATACGAGCAGTACTTC.

This clonotype was seen at least ten times. The chain couples TRBV19 to TRBJ2-7; no firm D call. Looked up from germline, CDR1 is LNHDA and CDR2 is SQIVND (reference sequence). The germline V and J ends were trimmed by 11 bases and 9 bases, with 8 bases remaining between them. The CDR3 covers 8 residues. The CDR3 reads CARRSQYF. The CDR3 nucleotides read TGTGCCCGACGTTCGCAGTACTTC.